The 27 T cell receptor beta chains given below trace back to one sample, sequenced in a study of blood T cell repertoires in COVID-19. Generated by immunoSEQ multiplex PCR, the TCRdb table keeps only in-frame clones and is missing some. The top ten hold 9.5% to 15% of the sample, which has a few hundred thousand clones, 80% seen once. Sequences were obtained from peripheral blood. These receptors all come from a human donor in a cohort sampled during active COVID-19.

This sequence joins TRBV7-2 and TRBJ2-7; D not resolved. The CDR3 spans 16 residues. Trimming shortened V by 1 base and J by 0 bases, and 13 bases separated the two germline ends. Germline loops: CDR1 SGHTA, CDR2 FQGNSA. Written as DNA, the CDR3 is TGTGCCAGCAGCTTAGTTTCGGTCGAGGTCTCCTACGAGCAGTACTTC. This gives the protein CASSLVSVEVSYEQYF.

This chain joins TRBV7-8 and TRBJ2-3; 8 bases map to TRBD2. In germline, CDR1 is SGHVS, CDR2 FQNEAQ. The junction had 2 bases not matched to a gene; V was cut back by 1 base and J by 5 bases. The CDR3 consists of 14 residues. CDR3 sequence: CASSLVGGGDTQYF. The CDR3 DNA reads TGTGCCAGCAGCTTAGTCGGGGGGGGAGATACGCAGTATTTT.

J is TRBJ2-7 and V is TRBV5-5; 9 nucleotides match TRBD1. Germline trimming cut 3 bases from V and 6 bases from J; bases unmatched to any gene: 10. Germline V gives CDR1 SGHKS, CDR2 YYEKEE (reference sequence). This CDR3 has 15 residues. The CDR3 bases are TGTGCCAGCAGCTCTCCGGGACAGGGCCTGTCCGAGCAGTACTTC. Amino acids: CASSSPGQGLSEQYF.

The table lists this clone with a count of one. The CDR3 region has the DNA TGTGCCAGCAGGGCGGGACTAGCGATTTACAATGAGCAGTTCTTC. Its protein product is CASRAGLAIYNEQFF. The chain combines TRBV7-9 with TRBJ2-1; TRBD2 matches at 10 bases. The CDR3 covers 15 residues. The trim removed 6 bases at V and 4 bases at J, leaving 6 bases unmatched. Germline V gene lookup returns CDR1 SEHNR and CDR2 FQNEAQ (reference sequence).

This chain links TRBV24-1 with TRBJ1-5; weak D call: TRBD1 (5 bases). The CDR3 has 13 residues. Germline V gives CDR1 KGHDR, CDR2 SFDVKD. The V gene lost 4 bases and the J gene lost 5 bases, with 8 bases spanning the gap. In DNA, the CDR3 is TGTGCCACCAGTGACCAGGGTTATCAGCCCCAGCATTTT. Its translation: CATSDQGYQPQHF.

This chain joins TRBV4-3 and TRBJ2-3; possibly TRBD2 for D (5 bases). The germline V gene encodes CDR1 LGHNA and CDR2 YSLEER. The ends were cut back, 0 bases at V and 4 bases at J, with 11 bases in the middle. This CDR3 has 15 amino acids. The CDR3 loop reads CASSQDSGSADTQYF. The CDR3 coding sequence is TGCGCCAGCAGCCAAGATTCAGGTAGCGCAGATACGCAGTATTTT.

This chain links TRBV7-9 with TRBJ2-5, with TRBD2 identical over 7 bases. The CDR3 runs 14 residues. Per the germline V gene, CDR1 is SEHNR and CDR2 is FQNEAQ (reference sequence). V lost 5 bases, J lost 4 bases, and 7 bases stayed unmatched. CDR3 in DNA: TGTGCCAGCAGCGGAGGGAGGGCGCCAGAGACCCAGTACTTC. Its protein is CASSGGRAPETQYF.

This rearrangement joins TRBV5-6 to TRBJ2-7; maybe TRBD2 (6 bases). CDR3 length: 12 residues. V was trimmed by 1 base and J by 4 bases, leaving 6 bases between them. CDR1 and CDR2 from the germline V gene are SGHDT and YYEEEE. The CDR3 loop reads CASSLRGYEQYF. CDR3 bases: TGTGCCAGCAGCTTGCGGGGGTACGAGCAGTACTTC. The full variable domain, in which reference TRBV5-6 and TRBJ2-7 provide the parts outside the CDR3, is DAGVTQSPTHLIKTRGQQVTLRCSPKSGHDTVSWYQQALGQGPQFIFQYYEEEERQRGNFPDRFSGHQFPNYSSELNVNALLLGDSALYLCASSLRGYEQYFGPGTRLTVT.

The J gene is TRBJ2-3, the V gene TRBV5-6; no clear D gene. The length of the CDR3 is 12 residues. V was cut by 1 base and J by 5 bases, with 5 bases left in between. Germline V gene sequence: CDR1 SGHDT, CDR2 YYEEEE. The CDR3 nucleotides are TGTGCCAGCAGCTTGATGCGAGATACGCAGTATTTT. It encodes CASSLMRDTQYF.

The gene calls are TRBV5-1 and TRBJ2-1, with 13 positions matching TRBD2. CDR3 size: 16 residues. The V and J ends lost 0 bases and 4 bases, in that order; junction bases with no gene match: 1. The germline CDR1 and CDR2 sequences are SGHRS and YFSETQ. CDR3 bases: TGCGCCAGCAGCTTGGAGACTAGCGGGGGGTACAATGAGCAGTTCTTC. Its protein product is CASSLETSGGYNEQFF.

The chain is built from TRBV7-2 and TRBJ1-2, with D maybe TRBD1 (6 bases). The CDR3 runs to 16 residues. Deletions cut 7 bases from V and 3 bases from J, with 21 bases between. Germline V gene sequence: CDR1 SGHTA, CDR2 FQGNSA. CDR3 bases: TGTGCCAGCACCCCCATGGGGGACAACTACGACTATGGCTACACCTTC. It codes for CASTPMGDNYDYGYTF.

This chain uses TRBV21-1 with TRBJ2-7; TRBD2 reflects the table's D call only, with no check against the DNA. TRBV21-1 is a listed pseudogene. CDR3 length: 15 residues. The CDR3 sequence is CASNKCLGFRDEQYF. The CDR3 region has the DNA TGTGCCAGCAACAAATGTCTGGGTTTTCGGGACGAGCAGTACTTC.

As regards this clone: The sample carries other DNA sequences with the same CDR3. The chain uses TRBV7-2 and TRBJ2-1; 10 bases agree with TRBD2. V shed 2 bases and J 4 bases; nucleotides not matched to a gene: 2. The length of the CDR3 is 15 residues. Germline V gives CDR1 SGHTA, CDR2 FQGNSA. CDR3 sequence reads: CASSLSGGAYNEQFF. Written as DNA, the CDR3 is TGTGCCAGCAGCTTAAGCGGGGGGGCGTACAATGAGCAGTTCTTC.

The chain carries TRBV28 and TRBJ2-1; 9 positions match TRBD2. Looked up from germline, CDR1 is MDHEN and CDR2 is SYDVKM. Trimming cost V 4 bases and J 7 bases; bases outside gene matches: 29. This CDR3 contains 22 residues. This CDR3 is CASSWNPAPNQGLAPQTNEQFF. CDR3 nucleotides: TGTGCCAGCAGTTGGAATCCGGCCCCAAATCAAGGACTAGCGCCGCAAACAAATGAGCAGTTCTTC.

The chain carries TRBV19 and TRBJ2-7, with 7 bases that match TRBD1. The CDR3 length is 13 residues. V was clipped by 6 bases and J by 3 bases; unmatched bases: 5. Germline values: CDR1 LNHDA, CDR2 SQIVND (reference sequence). DNA of the CDR3: TGTGCCAGTAGGGACCGACAGGGCTACGAGCAGTACTTC. It translates to CASRDRQGYEQYF. The variable domain in full, with the rest retrieved from reference TRBV19 and TRBJ2-7, is DGGITQSPKYLFRKEGQNVTLSCEQNLNHDAMYWYRQDPGQGLRLIYYSQIVNDFQKGDIAEGYSVSREKKESFPLTVTSAQKNPTAFYLCASRDRQGYEQYFGPGTRLTVT.

The chain recombines TRBV4-1 with TRBJ2-3; the match to TRBD2 covers 9 bases. V lost 4 bases, J lost 2 bases, and 16 bases stayed unmatched. Germline V gives CDR1 MGHRA, CDR2 YSYEKL. CDR3 length: 19 amino acids. The CDR3 DNA sequence: TGCGCCAGCAGCCTACGGGGGGCGGGAGGGTCCGTAACCACAGATACGCAGTATTTT. Its protein product is CASSLRGAGGSVTTDTQYF.

This clone occurred once. This chain uses TRBV6-2 or TRBV6-3 with TRBJ2-1, with a possible D match to TRBD1 (6 bases). V was pared by 4 bases and J by 0 bases, with 16 bases between. Germline V gene lookup returns CDR1 MNHEY and CDR2 SVGEGT. The CDR3 is 17 amino acids. CDR3 residues: CASSSPGAVISYNEQFF. The CDR3 DNA follows: TGTGCCAGCAGTTCCCCAGGGGCCGTCATCTCCTACAATGAGCAGTTCTTC.

V and J are TRBV7-9 and TRBJ1-1, with D unclear. V gave up 1 base and J gave up 0 bases, with 9 bases separating them. The CDR3 is made up of 15 amino acids. In germline, CDR1 is SEHNR, CDR2 FQNEAQ (reference sequence). This CDR3 is CASSLDGSMNTEAFF. CDR3 nucleotides: TGTGCCAGCAGCTTAGATGGCTCAATGAACACTGAAGCTTTCTTT.

The chain joins TRBV5-1 to TRBJ2-5; D remains unclear. CDR1 and CDR2 (germline): SGHRS, YFSETQ. Trimming took off 0 bases at V and 1 base at J, with 10 bases between the two ends. CDR3 length: 15 residues. The CDR3 bases are TGCGCCAGCAGCTTGGCCTTCCCAGGCCAAGAGACCCAGTACTTC. Translation: CASSLAFPGQETQYF.

The rearrangement joins TRBV3-1 (or the pseudogene TRBV3-2) to TRBJ2-5, with 10 bases identical to TRBD2. After removal of 3 bases from V and 9 bases from J, the junction contained 16 bases not matched to a gene. This CDR3 region has 17 residues. Germline V gives CDR1 LGHDT, CDR2 YNNKEL (reference sequence). The CDR3 loop is CASSQDHLAGGSGAQYF. The CDR3 nucleotides are TGTGCCAGCAGCCAGGACCACTTAGCGGGAGGTTCGGGGGCCCAGTACTTC.

A few counts support this clone. The chain carries TRBV5-1 and TRBJ2-1, with TRBD2 matching 7 bases. Germline V gene sequence: CDR1 SGHRS, CDR2 YFSETQ. The CDR3 consists of 15 residues. V dropped 0 bases and J dropped 5; count of bases not matched to a gene: 5. CDR3 DNA sequence: TGCGCCAGCAGCTTGGTGGGAGGGGCAAACAATGAGCAGTTCTTC. Residues: CASSLVGGANNEQFF.

This clone was detected only a few times. V and J are TRBV6-2 or TRBV6-3 and TRBJ1-1, with 9 bases fitting TRBD1. J lost 3 bases, V lost 2 bases, and 4 bases had no gene match. The CDR3 is 15 amino acids. The V gene's germline CDR1 is MNHEY and CDR2 SVGEGT. The CDR3 region is CASSYGTGRYTEAFF. The DNA of the CDR3 is TGTGCCAGCAGTTACGGGACAGGGAGGTACACTGAAGCTTTCTTT.

V is TRBV20-1 and J is TRBJ2-1; 10 bases match TRBD2. CDR3 size: 11 residues. CDR1 and CDR2 (germline): DFQATT, SNEGSKA (reference sequence). The CDR3 DNA is TGCACAGCGGGGGGGCCAGATGAGCAGTTCTTC. Amino acid sequence: CTAGGPDEQFF.

This clone was picked up a small number of times. This sequence joins TRBV28 and TRBJ1-1; 8 nucleotides agree with TRBD1. From germline, CDR1 is MDHEN and CDR2 SYDVKM. V was pared by 3 bases and J by 3 bases, with 15 bases of the junction left unmatched. The length of the CDR3 is 18 residues. CDR3 region: CASSLVWGQGAQDTEAFF. CDR3 bases: TGTGCCAGCAGTTTGGTTTGGGGCCAGGGGGCGCAGGACACTGAAGCTTTCTTT.

CDR3 in amino acids: CASILGSGGIDEQFF. The CDR3 DNA reads as TGTGCCAGTATCCTCGGAAGCGGGGGGATCGATGAGCAGTTCTTC. The chain recombines TRBV19 with TRBJ2-1; TRBD2 agrees at 9 bases. Germline V gene data show CDR1 as LNHDA and CDR2 as SQIVND (reference sequence). This CDR3 region has 15 residues. V lost 7 bases and J lost 8; bases outside the gene matches: 12.

The chain recombines TRBV27 with TRBJ2-4, with TRBD1 identical over 8 bases. The CDR3 runs 14 residues. Germline lookup yields CDR1 MNHEY and CDR2 SMNVEV (reference sequence). Trimming removed 5 bases from V and 3 bases from J; junction bases left unmatched: 3. The CDR3 region has the DNA TGTGCCAGCAGTATACAGGGGGGCAAAAACATTCAGTACTTC. Residues: CASSIQGGKNIQYF.

This clone was picked up a small number of times. The DNA of the CDR3 is TGTGCCAGCAGCGCATCTAGCCTCTCCTACGAGCAGTACTTC. This sequence encodes CASSASSLSYEQYF. This sequence joins TRBV9 and TRBJ2-7, with a possible D match to TRBD2 (5 bases). The CDR3 consists of 14 residues. Between the trimmed V and J ends, which lost 3 bases and 0 bases, there was a span of 10 bases. Germline V gives CDR1 SGDLS, CDR2 YYNGEE.